This TCR beta chain was recovered during a study of blood T cell repertoires in COVID-19. In the study overall: From the United States, Italy and Spain came samples of acute and convalescent COVID-19. T cells, B-cell-depleted T cells, or PBMCs provided the cDNA or gDNA that served as material.

The germline CDR1 and CDR2 sequences are SNHLY and FYNNEI. The CDR3 runs 15 residues. V was trimmed by 5 bases and J by 3 bases, leaving 13 bases between them. Original methodology: Estimation of nucleated cell counts was performed using reference gene primer amplification. The data were produced by immunoSEQ multiplex PCR, yet TCRdb's version contains in-frame clones alone and is incomplete. V, J and clone size were drawn from that table, and D and trimming were deduced from the DNA. The table records about 180,000 clones, under 85% of them present only once. This chain joins TRBV2 and TRBJ1-4; no clear D. The origin of this receptor is a human donor in a cohort sampled during active COVID-19. The material sequenced was peripheral blood. CDR3 sequence reads: CASSFEGRPNEKLFF. In nucleotides, the CDR3 is TGTGCCAGCAGTTTCGAGGGCAGACCTAATGAAAAACTGTTTTTT.